This section outlines one T cell receptor beta chain sequence together with its context. This clonotype showed up just a few times. Its cognate antigen has yet to be identified. Per-nucleotide qualities are absent, and no much larger clonotype sits a single base away. Reading the label with the study, this specimen's treatment or condition is: live attenuated yellow fever vaccine strain. PBMCs were isolated from peripheral blood using a standard Ficoll-Paque protocol. Dynabeads CD4 and CD8 positive selection kits were used to isolate CD4 and CD8 T-cell fractions. RNA was extracted with TriZol from bulk PBMCs, CD4 and CD8 fractions, and dextramer-positive and dextramer-negative fractions. The germline V gene gives CDR1 as MNHEY and CDR2 as SVGAGI. V is shortened by 2 bases, J by 2 bases, and the region joining them spans 10 bases. The CDR3 numbers 15 residues from cysteine through phenylalanine. The kept DNA is CDR3 alone, 45 bases in frame from the first base.

The entry originates in a study of T cells after yellow fever vaccination (dated by TCRdb to about 2019). For the study in its entirety: The SMART-Seq v4 Ultra Low Input RNA kit was used to prepare libraries from fractions with low cell numbers. To track T-cell clones before and after primary and booster YFV17D yellow fever vaccination, bulk TCR alpha and beta repertoires were sequenced longitudinally. Two healthy male donors, one aged 18 to 29 and one aged 30 to 40 years, were included in the cohort. Blood samples were taken at several timepoints before and after primary and secondary immunization, and bulk PBMC replicates and cell subsets were isolated. Overall study results and their limits: Compared with the primary T-cell response, the secondary T-cell response was faster but weaker, reaching its peak on day 5 rather than on day 15. After the booster, most clones that had expanded after primary vaccination were detected again (about 97% of CD4 and around 88% of CD8), suggesting broad maintenance of memory. Because only two donors were included in the study, the extent to which the findings can be generalized is limited. FACS-sorted repertoires could contain abundant contaminating clonotypes from the bulk population, so computational filtering was required. A small fraction of clonotypes showed up in both the CD4 and CD8 compartments, probably as a result of convergent recombination.

TCR cDNA was synthesized by 5'RACE template switching, through which a universal primer site and unique molecular identifiers were introduced. cDNA synthesis was primed from both the TCR alpha and TCR beta constant segments. Library amplification involved two PCR steps, and the second step added sample barcodes and sequencing adapters. Sequencing of the libraries was done on either Illumina HiSeq 2500 (2x100 bp) or NovaSeq (2x150 bp). The paper's processing steps were these. MIGEC was used to demultiplex reads and collapse the reads into UMI consensus sequences, and MiXCR was used for V(D)J alignment. Clonotypes responding to the vaccine were identified with edgeR on replicate PBMC samples, with the criteria of FDR below 0.01 and a log2 fold change above 5 up to day 15. Each bulk clonotype received a CD4 or CD8 identity based on whether the sequenced CD4 or CD8 repertoire contained that clonotype at higher abundance. TCRdb redid the processing of the public reads, applying fastp at Q25 and MiXCR, and retained in-frame beta chains. Rows with one shared CDR3 protein collapse into an entry with the most common genes and DNA. TCRdb, not the authors, supplied the V and J calls. This sample lists about 150,000 distinct CDR3 sequences; under 7% were detected once. The ten largest clones add up to about 0.61% of the sample.

The source was CD4+ T cells sorted from PBMCs, collected 10 days after the yellow fever booster vaccination. The chain links TRBV6-5 with TRBJ2-1; TRBD1 is possibly the D segment (6 matching bases). The clonotype was recovered from a man younger than 45 who received the YFV17D yellow fever vaccine. In nucleotide form, the sequence is TGTGCCAGCAGTTACGGACAGATCGCCTACAATGAGCAGTTCTTC. This codes for CASSYGQIAYNEQFF.